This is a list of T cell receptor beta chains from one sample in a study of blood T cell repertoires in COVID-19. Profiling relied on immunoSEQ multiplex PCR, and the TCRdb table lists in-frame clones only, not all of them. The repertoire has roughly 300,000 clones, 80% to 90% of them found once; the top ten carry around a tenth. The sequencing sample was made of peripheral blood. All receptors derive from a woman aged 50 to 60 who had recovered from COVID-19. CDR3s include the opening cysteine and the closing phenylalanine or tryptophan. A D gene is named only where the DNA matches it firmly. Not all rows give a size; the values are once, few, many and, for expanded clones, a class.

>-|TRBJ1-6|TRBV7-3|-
TGTGCCAGCAGCTTACGACAGTATAATTCACCCCTCCACTTT
CASSLRQYNSPLHF
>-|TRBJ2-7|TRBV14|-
TGTGCCAGCAGCCGTTACTACGAGCAGTACTTC
CASSRYYEQYF
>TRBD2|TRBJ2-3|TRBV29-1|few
TGCAGCGTTGACCTTAGCGGGAGTGGGGATACGCAGTATTTT
CSVDLSGSGDTQYF
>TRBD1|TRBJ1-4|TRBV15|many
TGTGCCACCATTGCCGGACAGGGTCGAGGAAAACTGTTTTTT
CATIAGQGRGKLFF
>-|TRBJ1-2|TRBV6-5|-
TGTGCCAGCAGTCTCGCTATAGACTTCTATGGCTACACCTTC
CASSLAIDFYGYTF
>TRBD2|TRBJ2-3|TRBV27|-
TGTGCCAGCACTGAAAGGTTGTACGCGGGGGGGCGGTTGACAGATACGCAGTATTTT
CASTERLYAGGRLTDTQYF
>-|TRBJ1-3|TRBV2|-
TGTGCCAGCAGTGAGGGGGGGATCGGCTCTGGAAACACCATATATTTT
CASSEGGIGSGNTIYF
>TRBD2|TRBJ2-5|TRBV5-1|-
TGCGCCAGCCGTCCGGGAGGGGGGCAAGAGACCCAGTACTTC
CASRPGGGQETQYF
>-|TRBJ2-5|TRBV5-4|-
TGTGCCAGCAGCCCAGGGACTCCCAATTACCAAGAGACCCAGTACTTC
CASSPGTPNYQETQYF
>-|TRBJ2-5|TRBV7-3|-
TGTGCCAGCAGCCCCCGCGCGGGGCCGGAGACCCAGTACTTC
CASSPRAGPETQYF
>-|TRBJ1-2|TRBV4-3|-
TGCGCCAGCAGCCACAGGGATTATGGCTACACCTTC
CASSHRDYGYTF
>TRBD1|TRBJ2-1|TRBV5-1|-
TGCGCCAGCAGCACGGACCCGGGACAGGGAGACAATGAGCAGTTCTTC
CASSTDPGQGDNEQFF
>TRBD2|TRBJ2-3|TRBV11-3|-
TGTGCCAGCAGCTTATCTAGCGGGACGCCGAAAGATACGCAGTATTTT
CASSLSSGTPKDTQYF
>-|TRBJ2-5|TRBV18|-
TGTGCCAGCTCACGCGCCGATTTTCAGTACTTC
CASSRADFQYF
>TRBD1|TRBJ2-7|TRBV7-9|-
TGTGCCAGCAGCTCGGGACAGGGGACCCACGAGCAGTACTTC
CASSSGQGTHEQYF
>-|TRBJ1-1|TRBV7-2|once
TGTGCCAGCAGCTTAGCAGGGGTTAACACTGAAGCTTTCTTT
CASSLAGVNTEAFF
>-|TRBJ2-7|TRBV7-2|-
TGTGCCAGCAGCCAAAACCCCGTTAGCTCCTACGAGCAGTACTTC
CASSQNPVSSYEQYF
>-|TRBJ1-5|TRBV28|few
TGTGCCAGCAGGCGCTCCCAGGGTCTCAATCAGCCCCAGCATTTT
CASRRSQGLNQPQHF
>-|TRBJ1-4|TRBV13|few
TGTGCCAGCAGCTTGAGGGGGTACGATAATGAAAAACTGTTTTTT
CASSLRGYDNEKLFF
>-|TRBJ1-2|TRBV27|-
TGTGCCAGCAGATCTCCGGGACATAGGGGCTACACCTTC
CASRSPGHRGYTF
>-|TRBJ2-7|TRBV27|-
TGTGCCAGCAGTATCCGGGAGAGCTCCTACGAGCAGTACTTC
CASSIRESSYEQYF
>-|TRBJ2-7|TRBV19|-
TGTGCCAGTAGTATGATCGACTCTAGCTCCTACGAGCAGTACTTC
CASSMIDSSSYEQYF
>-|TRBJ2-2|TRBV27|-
TGTGCCAGCAGTCTTGTCTATACCGGGGAGCTGTTTTTT
CASSLVYTGELFF
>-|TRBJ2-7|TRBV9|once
TGTGCCAGCAGCGTCGGAGGGGCCCTCTCCTACGAGCAGTACTTC
CASSVGGALSYEQYF
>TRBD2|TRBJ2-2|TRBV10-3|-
TGTGCCATCAATAGCGGGACTCACCTTACCCACACCGGGGAGCTGTTTTTT
CAINSGTHLTHTGELFF
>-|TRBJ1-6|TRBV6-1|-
TGTGCCAGCAGTGAAGTGGGGCCCGAGCACTTT
CASSEVGPEHF
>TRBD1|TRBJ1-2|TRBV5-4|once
TGTGCCAGCAGCTCGGGACAGTCTAACTATGGCTACACCTTC
CASSSGQSNYGYTF
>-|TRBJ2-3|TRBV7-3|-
TGTGCCAGCAGCTTAAGACTAGTGTCAGATACGCAGTATTTT
CASSLRLVSDTQYF